The T cell receptor beta chain described here comes from a study of intratumoral heterogeneity in liver cancer. For the study in its entirety: Across the full approximately 14-patient cohort, most patients were male and the median age was about 63 years. The study combined RNA-seq, DNA sequencing, TCR-seq and SNP array data from multiple regions of hepatocellular carcinoma specimens to study intratumor heterogeneity. A total of some 74 multiregional samples from about 14 HCC patients, consisting of 50 to 55 tumoral and some 20 adjacent nontumoral regions, were included in the overall cohort. The study at large found these results: Limitations acknowledged by the authors included a relatively low number of patients and under-sampled representation of tumor-infiltrating lymphocytes.

TCR beta chain CDR3 regions were sequenced from genomic DNA using the immunoSEQ assay. Rearranged VDJ segments were amplified with primers annealing to V and J segments. The authors' pipeline ran thus. Clonality and richness metrics were computed with the ImmunoSeq Analyzer software. Fisher's exact test, supplemented by a beta-binomial method for added stringency, was applied to identify differentially abundant clones between regions. TCRdb re-hosts the immuneACCESS table, in-frame sequences only. Its copies lack some clones; in the studies checked, an unresolved V gene accounts for under half of them, and the cause for the rest is not known. Clone size and V and J calls were adopted from that table, with D and trimming inferred from the DNA. This sample is represented by 21,000 or so clones; over 60% of them were singletons. 17% of the sample comes from the top ten. Details on this clone: There is no known antigen for this receptor. It has no much larger one-base neighbor in the sample; base qualities were not kept.

From the germline V gene (reference sequence), CDR1 is SGHNT and CDR2 is YYREEE. There are 15 amino acids in the CDR3, from cysteine to phenylalanine inclusive. The sequence is cut down to CDR3 DNA, 45 bases in frame from base 1. V is pruned by 4 bases and J by 5 bases, leaving 11 bases of the junction without a gene match. All patients had early-stage hepatocellular carcinoma and received no therapy before surgical resection. Sampled areas lacked macroscopic evidence of necrosis or hemorrhage. Multiple regions from a couple of patients underwent TCR sequencing (ImmunoSeq). Frozen resection tissue samples were collected at a distance of at least 1 cm from each other. Samples labelled N came from nontumoral liver tissue adjacent to the tumor. Genomic DNA was extracted from bulk tissue using the DNeasy blood and tissue kit.

Sequences were derived from tumor-adjacent normal tissue, sampled before any cancer treatment. The source is a woman in her 70s with hepatocellular carcinoma. The chain links TRBV5-4 with TRBJ2-5, and 7 junction bases match TRBD1. The base sequence is TGTGCCAGCAGCCCGCAGACAGGGCTTTTCGAGACCCAGTACTTC. This sequence encodes CASSPQTGLFETQYF.